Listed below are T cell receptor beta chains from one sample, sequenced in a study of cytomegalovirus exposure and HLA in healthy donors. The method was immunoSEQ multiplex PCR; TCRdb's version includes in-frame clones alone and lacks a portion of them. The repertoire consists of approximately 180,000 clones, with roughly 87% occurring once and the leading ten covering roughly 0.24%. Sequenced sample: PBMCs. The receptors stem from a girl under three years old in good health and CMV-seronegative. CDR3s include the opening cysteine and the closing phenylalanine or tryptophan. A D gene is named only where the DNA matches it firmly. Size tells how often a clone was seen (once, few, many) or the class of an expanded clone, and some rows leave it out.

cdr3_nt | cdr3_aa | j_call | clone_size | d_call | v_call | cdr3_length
TGTGCCAGCAGCTTACGCGCTATGACAGATACGCAGTATTTT | CASSLRAMTDTQYF | TRBJ2-3 | - | - | TRBV7-2 | 14
TGTGCCAGCAGCTTATATAGCGGGAGTTACAATGAGCAGTTCTTC | CASSLYSGSYNEQFF | TRBJ2-1 | - | TRBD2 | TRBV7-3 | 15
TGCGCCAGCAGCTGGGGACTCACGGGTGAAAAACTGTTTTTT | CASSWGLTGEKLFF | TRBJ1-4 | - | - | TRBV5-1 | 14
TGTGCCAGCAGCTTCCTAGGCGGAACTTATAATTCACCCCTCCACTTT | CASSFLGGTYNSPLHF | TRBJ1-6 | - | - | TRBV5-8 | 16
TGTGCCAGCAGTTACAGGGGATATAGCAATCAGCCCCAGCATTTT | CASSYRGYSNQPQHF | TRBJ1-5 | - | - | TRBV6-6 | 15
TGTGCCAGCAGCTTATTGTTCGGCTCCTACAATGAGCAGTTCTTC | CASSLLFGSYNEQFF | TRBJ2-1 | once | - | TRBV7-3 | 15
TGTGCCAGCAGTGAAGTGATATCGGGGGGCTACGAGCAGTACTTC | CASSEVISGGYEQYF | TRBJ2-7 | - | TRBD2 | TRBV2 | 15
TGTGCCAGTATTTTGGGGCAGGGGCGAATCTCTGGGGCCAACGTCCTGACTTTC | CASILGQGRISGANVLTF | TRBJ2-6 | - | - | TRBV19 | 18
TGTGCCAGCAGTGTACAGGGTTTGAACACTGAAGCTTTCTTT | CASSVQGLNTEAFF | TRBJ1-1 | - | - | TRBV2 | 14
TGTGCCAGTAGTATCCGGCCGCCAGGGGGTTCCTGGCTCTCCTACGAGCAGTACTTC | CASSIRPPGGSWLSYEQYF | TRBJ2-7 | - | TRBD1 | TRBV19 | 19
TGTGCCAGCTCACCGGGACAGATCTACGAGCAGTACTTC | CASSPGQIYEQYF | TRBJ2-7 | - | TRBD1 | TRBV18 | 13
TGTGCCTGGAGTGCCCTAGCGGACTTTTACAATGAGCAGTTCTTC | CAWSALADFYNEQFF | TRBJ2-1 | - | TRBD2 | TRBV30 | 15
TGTGCCAGCAGCCCCCGGGGGGGACTAGACGAAAAACTGTTTTTT | CASSPRGGLDEKLFF | TRBJ1-4 | - | - | TRBV7-9 | 15
TGTGCCAGCAGGGGACCCAGCGGGGATACGCAGTATTTT | CASRGPSGDTQYF | TRBJ2-3 | - | - | TRBV2 | 13
TGCGCCAGCGAGAGCGACAGGGCCTTTAGCAATCAGCCCCAGCATTTT | CASESDRAFSNQPQHF | TRBJ1-5 | - | TRBD1 | TRBV5-1 | 16
TGTGCCAGCAGTACAGACAGGGGCTCACCCCTCCACTTT | CASSTDRGSPLHF | TRBJ1-6 | - | TRBD1 | TRBV27 | 13
TGTGCCTGGGACCCCTACCGGACTAGCGGCCTTAGGAATGAGCAGTTCTTC | CAWDPYRTSGLRNEQFF | TRBJ2-1 | - | TRBD2 | TRBV30 | 17
TGTGCCTCCTCAGTCTCCTACGAGCAGTACTTC | CASSVSYEQYF | TRBJ2-7 | - | - | TRBV2 | 11
TGTGCTAGTGGTTTAGCGGCTACCGGGGAGCTGTTTTTT | CASGLAATGELFF | TRBJ2-2 | - | - | TRBV12-5 | 13
TGCGCCAGCAGCTTGGCCGTGGGCGAGAGCTACACCTTC | CASSLAVGESYTF | TRBJ1-2 | - | - | TRBV5-1 | 13
TGTGCCAGCAGCCCGGACAGCCGTTTAATCGGCGATGAGCAGTTCTTC | CASSPDSRLIGDEQFF | TRBJ2-1 | - | - | TRBV14 | 16
TGTGCCAGCTCACCGGAGACAGGGGAAGACGAGCAGTACTTC | CASSPETGEDEQYF | TRBJ2-7 | - | TRBD1 | TRBV18 | 14
TGCGCCAGCAGCTCGAAGACAGGAACCTACACCTTC | CASSSKTGTYTF | TRBJ1-2 | - | - | TRBV5-1 | 12
TGTGCCAGCAGGGGACAGTTGATGAATGAAAAACTGTTTTTT | CASRGQLMNEKLFF | TRBJ1-4 | - | TRBD1 | TRBV2 | 14
TGTGCCAGCAGCTTAGTCGGGGGGCGTGTATCCGGGGAGCTGTTTTTT | CASSLVGGRVSGELFF | TRBJ2-2 | - | - | TRBV7-3 | 16
TGCGCCAGCAGCGGTGCCGGACAGGGCGGCACTGAAGCTTTCTTT | CASSGAGQGGTEAFF | TRBJ1-1 | - | TRBD1 | TRBV5-1 | 15
TGTGCCAGCAGTTCGGCGGGGCGCTACAATGAGCAGTTCTTC | CASSSAGRYNEQFF | TRBJ2-1 | - | - | TRBV27 | 14
TGTGCCAGCAGCTTATCCGCCAGCGGGAAAACCTACGAGCAGTACTTC | CASSLSASGKTYEQYF | TRBJ2-7 | - | TRBD2 | TRBV11-2 | 16
TGTGCCACCCGGCAGGGGGGCTCCCGCACAGATACGCAGTATTTT | CATRQGGSRTDTQYF | TRBJ2-3 | - | - | TRBV15 | 15
TGTGCCAGTAGTCCACGACAGGGGTACGAGCAGTACTTC | CASSPRQGYEQYF | TRBJ2-7 | - | TRBD1 | TRBV19 | 13
TGCGCCAGCAGCCAAGACACAGGGGTAGGGTATGGCTACACCTTC | CASSQDTGVGYGYTF | TRBJ1-2 | - | TRBD1 | TRBV4-1 | 15
TGTGCCAGCAGCTTCCGCCCTTTAGCGGTTGGATCCTACAATGAGCAGTTCTTC | CASSFRPLAVGSYNEQFF | TRBJ2-1 | - | - | TRBV9 | 18
TGTGCCATCAGTGAGTCGGTAGCGGGGGCCTCCTACGAGCAGTACTTC | CAISESVAGASYEQYF | TRBJ2-7 | few | TRBD2 | TRBV10-3 | 16
TGTGCCTCCCGCTCAGGGTCGAACACTGAAGCTTTCTTT | CASRSGSNTEAFF | TRBJ1-1 | once | - | TRBV30 | 13